The sequence of this T cell receptor (beta chain) was determined in a study of cytomegalovirus exposure and HLA in healthy donors. As for the study in general: Ancestry clustering placed around 80% of some 400 genotyped donors in the Caucasian-associated cluster. Study results and caveats: It was reported that TCR beta sequences correctly inferred the HLA-A and HLA-B alleles for most subjects. Across HLA loci, a later analysis found differing TCR association rates, with DRB1 most and HLA-C fewest.

The PCR contained 60 Vbeta and 13 Jbeta primers. Generated by immunoSEQ multiplex PCR, the TCRdb table keeps only in-frame clones and is missing some. The sample lists over 150,000 clones; 77% were seen once. A remark on this clone: The antigen is not known.

The sequence was obtained from a woman aged 55-69 years in good health and CMV-seropositive. Sequencing was carried out using PBMCs.

The CDR3 bases are TGTGCCAGCAGCTTGAGGGCTGAGGAGGGCTACGAGCAGTACTTC. Translated, it gives CASSLRAEEGYEQYF. The chain carries TRBV5-5 and TRBJ2-7; maybe TRBD2 (6 bases). Germline V gene sequence: CDR1 SGHKS, CDR2 YYEKEE (reference sequence). Trimming stripped 1 base from V and 3 bases from J, with 14 bases between. CDR3 length equals 15 residues.